This T cell receptor beta chain was sequenced in a study of PD-1 blockade in classical Hodgkin lymphoma (dated by TCRdb to 2020 to 2022). Study-wide context: Nivolumab dosing was 3 mg/kg intravenously every 2 weeks, continuing until either disease progression or unacceptable toxicity. The study used CyTOF and TCR beta sequencing to define a peripheral blood immune signature of response to PD-1 blockade in classical Hodgkin lymphoma. The investigation overall reported the following: Only a single clinical trial cohort was studied, and what caused the repertoire differences, possibly disease activity or prior therapy, remained undefined. Patients starting nivolumab less than 1 year after ASCT had lower diversity and were excluded from later analyses to avoid confounding by immune reconstitution. Newly diagnosed patients were reported to have lower baseline TCR diversity than healthy donors, and relapsed/refractory patients were reported to have lower baseline TCR diversity still. CD4+ but not CD8+ TCR diversity rose significantly by C4D1 (p=0.0027 vs p=0.16), most apparent in complete responders (p=0.02). Trial patients achieving complete response had baseline diversity similar to newly diagnosed patients, whereas partial responders and progressors had significantly lower diversity.

The time point label for this specimen denotes: cycle 2 day 1 (C2D1) of nivolumab. Every trial patient had relapsed after autologous stem cell transplantation, and cohorts A, B and C differed in prior brentuximab vedotin exposure. The trial cohort included 56 patients with relapsed/refractory classical Hodgkin lymphoma, and each patient had a best overall response of complete response, partial response or progressive disease. Trial patients were treated with single-agent nivolumab in the multi-cohort phase II CheckMate 205 trial. An independent review committee assessed best overall response by applying the 2007 International Working Group response criteria. Trial PBMCs were collected just before the start of nivolumab (C1D1) and during therapy at cycle 2 day 1 and cycle 4 day 1. Peripheral blood was collected in 8 mL Vacutainer Cell Preparation Tubes, from which PBMCs were isolated by centrifugation and then cryopreserved.

For this clone: What antigen it recognizes has not been identified. Per-base qualities were not stored, and no clone one base away is much larger.

The Qiagen DNeasy kit was used to extract genomic DNA from unsorted PBMCs and from the negatively selected CD4+ and CD8+ fractions. TCR beta CDR3 regions were amplified by immunoSEQ multiplex PCR using primers annealing to V and J segments. A synthetic immune receptor repertoire was used to minimize amplification bias, and remaining bias was computationally removed after sequencing. On the study's bioinformatics: Repertoire diversity was quantified as the Shannon entropy index using custom Python scripts. Unsorted, CD4+ and CD8+ repertoires were analyzed separately, except in combined analyses where CD4+ and CD8+ sequences were merged in silico. Clonal expansion was defined as at least a 2-fold frequency increase after treatment relative to C1D1, with a pseudocount of 0.5 for undetected baseline clones. Singleton clones were defined as clones with 0 or 1 copy at C1D1, and non-singleton clones were defined as clones with 2 or more copies. Clones expanded in unsorted samples were labelled as CD4+, CD8+ or unknown by matching protein sequences in sorted samples from the same patient. Wilcoxon tests on paired samples were used to test changes in diversity from C1D1 to C4D1. TCRdb provides this immuneACCESS table in a form limited to in-frame rearrangements. Some clones are lacking; in checked studies, under half of them reflect an unresolved V gene, and why the rest are absent is not known. V and J calls and clone size are given by that table; D and trimming were obtained from the DNA. For this sample there are tens of thousands of clones; less than 80% appear just once. The leading ten clones occupy 3.3% of the sample.

The CDR3 holds 13 amino acids from the cysteine to the phenylalanine. Here the CDR3 DNA is all that survives: 39 bases in frame from base 1. Taken from the germline V gene, the CDR1 and CDR2 loops are SNHLY and FYNNEI. V is cut back by 5 bases and J by 8 bases, with 6 bases in the junction unmatched. Recombination connected TRBV2 to TRBJ2-1, and TRBD1 matches 7 of the central bases. This clonotype was obtained from a human donor with classical Hodgkin lymphoma. The sample consisted of peripheral blood mononuclear cells (PBMCs), taken before the second cycle of nivolumab. The CDR3 is CASSYITGDEQFF. The bases are TGTGCCAGCAGTTACATTACAGGGGATGAGCAGTTCTTC.